Included here is one T cell receptor beta chain sequence, with context. The CDR3 covers 14 residues. Trimming shortened V by 4 bases and J by 1 base, and 10 bases separated the two germline ends. CDR1 is MNHNS and CDR2 is SASEGT in the germline V gene. The sample belongs to a study of T cells in tuberculosis. After thawing and overnight rest, PBMC were stained with GMM-loaded CD1B tetramer, viability dye and anti-CD3 for sorting. CD1B tetramers were loaded with Rhodococcus equi-derived C32 glucose monomycolate. Tetramer-negative cells, roughly 97,000 per donor, were also sorted. Sequencing was performed with immunoSEQ multiplex PCR; in TCRdb, only in-frame clones are kept and a portion is missing. The sample includes 55,000 to 70,000 clones, approximately 81% seen only once; the top ten take around 13%.

The rearrangement links TRBV6-1 to TRBJ1-1; perhaps TRBD1 as D (6 bases). The source of this sequence is an adult woman with latent tuberculosis. Input material: CD1b-GMM tetramer-negative cells sorted from PBMCs. Here the CDR3 reads CASSVTGPNTEAFF. The CDR3 coding sequence is TGTGCCAGCAGTGTGACAGGACCGAACACTGAAGCTTTCTTT.